A single sample is the source of the 11 T cell receptor beta chains below, sequenced in a study of type 1 and type 2 diabetes patients. The PCR template was genomic DNA. Multiplex PCR with 30 forward and 13 reverse primers amplified the TCR beta CDR3. TCRdb independently ran MiXCR on the multiplex PCR reads; one entry per CDR3 protein. The repertoire holds 250,000 to 300,000 distinct CDR3 sequences, around 47% seen once, with around 15% in the top ten. The specimen was peripheral blood mononuclear cells (PBMCs). The receptor source for this set is a young man with type 2 diabetes.

This clonotype was seen more than once but under ten times. J is TRBJ2-6 and V is TRBV19; 10 nucleotides agree with TRBD2. The CDR3 loop spans 15 amino acids. Per germline, CDR1 LNHDA and CDR2 SQIVND (reference sequence). J gave up 0 bases and V 7 bases, and 0 bases lay outside the gene matches. CDR3: CASKREGSGANVLTF. CDR3 in DNA: TGTGCCAGTAAGCGGGAGGGCTCTGGGGCCAACGTCCTGACTTTC.

The rearrangement links TRBV6-2 or TRBV6-3 to TRBJ2-7; 11 bases are a match to TRBD2. This CDR3 is built from 18 residues. Trimming cost V 5 bases and J 3 bases; bases outside gene matches: 15. Germline V gene data show CDR1 as MNHEY and CDR2 as SVGEGT. The DNA of the CDR3 is TGTGCCAGCAGTCCTTTAGCGGGAGGGCGACCGAAGCACTACGAGCAGTACTTC. Translated: CASSPLAGGRPKHYEQYF.

The chain recombines TRBV5-8 with TRBJ2-2; 7 bases line up with TRBD1. Looked up from germline, CDR1 is SGHTS and CDR2 is YDEGEE. The CDR3 has 17 amino acids. V lost 3 bases to trimming and J lost 8 bases; unmatched junction nucleotides: 16. The CDR3 sequence is CASSSRDRIPRGGELFF. The CDR3 bases are TGTGCCAGCAGCTCCCGGGACAGAATACCCCGGGGAGGGGAGCTGTTTTTT.

DNA for the CDR3: TGTGCCAGCAGTGAAGTTTCACCCGTCCTTGGAAACACCATATATTTT. Its translation: CASSEVSPVLGNTIYF. The V and J genes are TRBV6-5 and TRBJ1-3; no clear D. Germline V lookup: CDR1 MNHEY, CDR2 SVGAGI. The CDR3 length is 16 residues. V was pared by 5 bases and J by 3 bases, with 17 bases between.

DNA of the CDR3: TGTGCCACCAGCAGATGGATTGACAGCCCTCGCGATCAGCCCCAGCATTTT. It codes for CATSRWIDSPRDQPQHF. The chain couples TRBV15 to TRBJ1-5; TRBD1 is a possible D gene (5 bases). Germline CDR1 is LNHNV and CDR2 is YYDKDF (reference sequence). Trimming removed 2 bases from V and 5 bases from J, with 19 bases in between. CDR3 length equals 17 residues.

This chain links TRBV25-1 with TRBJ1-2, with TRBD1 identical over 7 bases. From germline, CDR1 is MGHDK and CDR2 SYGVNS. V lost 8 bases to trimming and J lost 4 bases; unmatched junction nucleotides: 19. The CDR3 consists of 17 residues. CDR3 sequence (DNA): TGTGCCAGCGGGATTCCTCCCGGGACAGCGCTTCTCTATGGCTACACCTTC. Protein: CASGIPPGTALLYGYTF.

This clonotype has more than one count but fewer than ten. J is TRBJ2-7 and V is TRBV20-1; D is undetermined. The CDR3 totals 11 residues. Deletions cut 3 bases from V and 6 bases from J, with 9 bases between. Germline V lookup: CDR1 DFQATT, CDR2 SNEGSKA (reference sequence). The CDR3 protein is CSAREGIEQYF. In DNA, the CDR3 is TGCAGTGCTAGGGAAGGGATCGAGCAGTACTTC.

This clonotype was seen more than once but under ten times. The chain joins TRBV29-1 to TRBJ2-7; D is possibly TRBD2 (5 bases). The V end lost 7 bases, the J end lost 3 bases, and 13 bases lay between the germline ends. CDR3 length equals 12 residues. Germline V gene data show CDR1 as SQVTM and CDR2 as ANQGSEA. The CDR3 region is CSAEGQNYEQYF. The DNA of the CDR3 is TGCAGCGCCGAGGGCCAGAACTACGAGCAGTACTTC.

This clonotype was found a few times. The chain uses TRBV30 and TRBJ2-3; 7 bases fit TRBD2. The length of the CDR3 is 16 residues. CDR1 and CDR2 (germline): GTSNPN, SVGIG (reference sequence). J lost 6 bases, V lost 0 bases, and 12 bases had no gene match. The CDR3 coding sequence is TGTGCCTGGAGTGTAGGGCTAGCGGTCAAAAGGGATACGCAGTATTTT. It specifies CAWSVGLAVKRDTQYF.

Concerning this clonotype: Sequence at one end of the junction differs from germline and may be a read error. The genes are TRBV7-2 and TRBJ2-7; D uncertain. The CDR3 sequence is 12 residues long. In germline, CDR1 is SGHTA, CDR2 FQGNSA. The CDR3 here is CASSLVLHEQYF. The CDR3 DNA sequence: TGTGCCAGCAGCTTAGTCCTTCACGAACAGTACTTC.

This clonotype appeared a few times. The chain links TRBV30 to TRBJ1-3, with D maybe TRBD1 (5 bases). CDR3 length equals 11 residues. The V end was cut by 4 bases, the J end by 4 bases, with 5 bases between. Germline CDR1 GTSNPN, CDR2 SVGIG (reference sequence). CDR3 in DNA: TGTGCCTGGACAGGGGGAAACACCATATATTTT. This translates into CAWTGGNTIYF.